The clone carrying this TCR beta chain has a handful of counts. Its target is not known. At one of its ends the junction is not consistent with the germline gene, which may arise from a read error. The length of the CDR3 is 18 residues. The germline gives CDR1 LNHDA, CDR2 SQIVND (reference sequence). The sample is drawn from a study of identical twins. General study results and limits: Those out-of-frame alpha sequences shared by twins showed an excess of low generation probability. There were fewer insertions in abundant cord blood beta clonotypes, but memory repertoires showed no such pattern.

Template switching created a universal primer site, and the cDNA included unique molecular identifiers. TCRdb passed the 5' RACE reads through MiXCR, listing each CDR3 protein once. This table has some 96,000 distinct CDR3 sequences, 5.9% appearing once. All donors were healthy Caucasians. V gene TRBV19 combines with J gene TRBJ2-2; TRBD2 aligns across 8 bases. The receptor's source is a woman between 45 and 60 years old in good health. Sequencing was carried out using memory T cells sorted from blood. The CDR3 sequence: CTSKNPTLGGRRVGELFF. CDR3 nucleotides: TGTACCAGTAAAAACCCGACGTTGGGCGGGAGGCGCGTCGGGGAGCTGTTTTTT. Full variable domain (remainder filled in from reference TRBV19 and TRBJ2-2): DGGITQSPKYLFRKEGQNVTLSCEQNLNHDAMYWYRQDPGQGLRLIYYSQIVNDFQKGDIAEGYSVSREKKESFPLTVTSAQKNPTAFYLCTSKNPTLGGRRVGELFFGEGSRLTVL.